This TCR beta chain was identified in a study of blood T cell repertoires in COVID-19. This CDR3 comprises 17 residues. The germline gives CDR1 WSHSY, CDR2 SAAADI. Germline trimming cut 4 bases from V and 2 bases from J; bases unmatched to any gene: 9. Some clones are missing from TCRdb's copy, which holds only in-frame ones; the method was immunoSEQ multiplex PCR. This table holds about 170,000 clones, 84% found once. There are a few counts of this clone. The chain uses TRBV10-2 and TRBJ2-3; TRBD1 matches at 10 bases. This sequence originates from a man aged 45-60 years who had recovered from COVID-19. The sequencing sample was made of PBMCs or T cells enriched from blood (not recorded which). In DNA form, the CDR3 reads TGCGCCAGCAGTGGACAGGGGGCTAGGTCTCTCACAGATACGCAGTATTTT. Amino acid sequence: CASSGQGARSLTDTQYF.